This T cell receptor (beta chain) is from a study of OX40 agonist ivuxolimab in advanced cancers. Study-wide background: Ivuxolimab is a fully human IgG2 antibody that activates OX40 (CD134). Patients in dose escalation had liver, melanoma, kidney or head and neck cancers.

This clone has a single count. Its matching antigen is unknown. The CDR3 is made up of 17 amino acids. V shed 4 bases, J shed 5 bases, and the junction held 13 bases outside the gene matches. The germline gives CDR1 SGHDN, CDR2 FVKESK. Findings of the study overall: Compared with CD4+, CD8+ T cells on average had more expanded clones.

Sequencing was performed with immunoSEQ multiplex PCR; in TCRdb, only in-frame clones are kept and a portion is missing. Among about 79,000 clones listed, approximately 84% were seen once. Autoimmune disease history or systemic immunosuppression meant exclusion. Here the sequenced sample was CD4+ or CD8+ T cells sorted from blood, taken in a trial of the OX40 agonist ivuxolimab. The sequence was obtained from an adult with an advanced solid tumor such as melanoma, head and neck, liver or kidney cancer. The chain joins TRBV14 to TRBJ2-7; 11 nucleotides line up with TRBD1. The CDR3 spells CASSPIWTGGVIHEQYF. The CDR3 coding sequence is TGTGCCAGCAGCCCTATCTGGACAGGGGGCGTGATCCACGAGCAGTACTTC. Variable domain in full (rest from reference TRBV14 and TRBJ2-7): EAGVTQFPSHSVIEKGQTVTLRCDPISGHDNLYWYRRVMGKEIKFLLHFVKESKQDESGMPNNRFLAERTGGTYSTLKVQPAELEDSGVYFCASSPIWTGGVIHEQYFGPGTRLTVT.